Detailed here is one T cell receptor beta chain. The target antigen is unknown. Time point noted: baseline pretreatment blood. Specified treatment: 15 Gy SBRT to primary tumor, nephrectomy 4 weeks later. Clear cell pathology was present in this patient's renal cell carcinoma. TCRdb keeps only in-frame clones here, not all; method: immunoSEQ multiplex PCR. The sample holds 90,000 to 100,000 clones, 80% to 90% seen once. This entry belongs to a study of radiation and T cells in renal cell carcinoma. Whole-study results and caveats: Top tumor clonotypes rose in blood 2 weeks post-radiation, then contracted.

V lost 9 bases and J lost 5, with 10 bases in between. The CDR3 is 11 amino acids. Germline CDR1 MNHNY, CDR2 SVGAGI (reference sequence). V is TRBV6-6 and J is TRBJ1-1, with D tentatively TRBD1 (5 bases). Sample: blood, taken from a patient whose treatment included radiotherapy and nephrectomy. The sequence was collected from a man over 45 with renal cell carcinoma. The CDR3 protein is CASYGGTEAFF. The CDR3 DNA reads TGTGCCAGTTATGGGGGTACTGAAGCTTTCTTT.